This TCR beta chain was sequenced in a study of blood T cells in healthy people across ages. Notes on the study in general: Estimates drawn from one million T cells were deemed to understate diversity. As age increased, TCR beta diversity per million T cells fell in a roughly linear fashion.

Note on this clonotype: Antigen specificity is unknown.

With a J-beta primer mix and a sample-barcoded 5' primer, a second PCR ran 7 to 11 cycles. From the 5' RACE reads, TCRdb called clonotypes with MiXCR, one entry per CDR3 protein. The data contain hundreds of thousands of distinct CDR3 sequences, about a third of them singletons. The length of the CDR3 is 13 residues. Sequenced sample: blood. This TCR was sampled from a woman aged 80 or over in good health. The chain recombines TRBV21-1 with TRBJ2-1; no check of the table's D call, TRBD1, against the DNA was made. TRBV21-1 is recorded as a pseudogene. CDR3 in DNA: TGTGCCAGCAGCGAACAAACAGAGGGTTTGCAGTTCTTC. Its translation: CASSEQTEGLQFF.